One and the same sample provided the 14 T cell receptor beta chains below, sequenced in a study of blood T cells in healthy people across ages. Primed by a sample-barcoded 5' primer and a J-beta primer mix, a second PCR proceeded for about 6 to 12 cycles. TCRdb re-called the 5' RACE reads through MiXCR, storing one row per CDR3 protein. This sample has 1.5 million to 2 million distinct CDR3 sequences; about 39% occur once, and the top ten carry more than 20%. Input material: blood. The receptors stem from a human donor in good health.

This clonotype showed up just a few times. The CDR3 protein is CACRPRDRVYNEQFF. In DNA form, the CDR3 reads TGTGCCTGTCGACCCCGGGACAGGGTCTACAATGAGCAGTTCTTC. V usage is TRBV30 and J usage is TRBJ2-1, with 9 bases that match TRBD1. The CDR3 has 15 amino acids. The junction had 9 bases not matched to a gene; V was cut back by 6 bases and J by 3 bases. CDR1 and CDR2 (germline): GTSNPN, SVGIG (reference sequence).

This sequence joins TRBV24-1 and TRBJ1-2; D unresolved. Germline V gene sequence: CDR1 KGHDR, CDR2 SFDVKD. This CDR3 is built from 14 residues. Trimming cost V 3 bases and J 8 bases, with 15 bases left between them. The CDR3 nucleotides read TGTGCCACCAGTGATCCAAATAATGTTCGAGGCTACACCTTC. Its protein is CATSDPNNVRGYTF.

V is TRBV5-1 and J is TRBJ2-1; no firm D call. V gave up 2 bases and J gave up 5 bases, with 8 bases separating them. The CDR3 has 13 residues. Germline V gene lookup returns CDR1 SGHRS and CDR2 YFSETQ. CDR3 bases: TGCGCCAGCAGCTTTGCAAGGGACAATGAGCAGTTCTTC. As protein: CASSFARDNEQFF.

This clonotype was detected only a few times. The V call is TRBV6-5, the J call TRBJ1-2; 9 bases agree with TRBD1. Germline lookup yields CDR1 MNHEY and CDR2 SVGAGI. J gave up 3 bases and V 5 bases, and 7 bases lay outside the gene matches. The CDR3 has 15 amino acids. The CDR3, as DNA: TGTGCCAGCAGTCGACAGGGGGTAGCGGACTATGGCTACACCTTC. Protein: CASSRQGVADYGYTF.

The chain carries TRBV15 and TRBJ2-5, with a weak D call TRBD1 (7 bases). The length of the CDR3 is 15 residues. The germline V gene has CDR1 LNHNV and CDR2 YYDKDF (reference sequence). V was clipped by 4 bases and J by 11 bases, with 23 bases between them. The CDR3 DNA is TGTGCCACCAGCAAGGAGGGACAGTCCAACTACGAACAGTACTTC. This translates into CATSKEGQSNYEQYF. The full variable domain, completed using reference TRBV15 and TRBJ2-5, is DAMVIQNPRYQVTQFGKPVTLSCSQTLNHNVMYWYQQKSSQAPKLLFHYYDKDFNNEADTPDNFQSRRPNTSFCFLDIRSPGLGDTAMYLCATSKEGQSNYEQYFGPGTRLLVL.

This clonotype was recorded a few times. The chain is built from TRBV13 and TRBJ2-3; 7 bases agree with TRBD1. The length of the CDR3 is 21 residues. With 4 bases clipped from V and 0 bases from J, the junction kept 22 bases outside the gene matches. Germline loops: CDR1 PRHDT, CDR2 FYEKMQ (reference sequence). Here the CDR3 DNA reads TGTGCCAGCAGCTCCCTACTTCTAGGGGGCTTGAGCTGGGGTAGCACAGATACGCAGTATTTT. Translating gives CASSSLLLGGLSWGSTDTQYF. Full variable domain (remainder filled in from reference TRBV13 and TRBJ2-3): AAGVIQSPRHLIKEKRETATLKCYPIPRHDTVYWYQQGPGQDPQFLISFYEKMQSDKGSIPDRFSAQQFSDYHSELNMSSLELGDSALYFCASSSLLLGGLSWGSTDTQYFGPGTRLTVL.

This chain connects TRBV12-3 or TRBV12-4 to TRBJ1-2; D is ambiguous. V was shortened by 4 bases and J by 5 bases, with 11 bases between the two germline ends. The CDR3 runs to 13 residues. As DNA, the CDR3 is TGTGCCAGCAGTTCCTTTCAGGCTTATGGCTACACCTTC. As protein: CASSSFQAYGYTF.

This clonotype was seen a few times. The chain joins TRBV12-3 or TRBV12-4 to TRBJ1-4, with D possibly matching TRBD1 (6 bases). V was clipped by 6 bases and J by 4 bases, with 12 bases between them. The CDR3 is 14 amino acids. DNA for the CDR3: TGTGCCAGCAGCGCGGACAGATATAATGAAAAACTGTTTTTT. Residues: CASSADRYNEKLFF.

This rearrangement joins TRBV2 to TRBJ2-7; D remains unclear. V was trimmed by 8 bases and J by 2 bases, leaving 19 bases between them. Germline V CDR1 and CDR2: SNHLY, FYNNEI. This CDR3 contains 15 residues. This chain's CDR3 is CASRLGPPHPYEQYF. The CDR3 DNA reads TGTGCCAGCCGCCTAGGACCACCCCATCCCTACGAGCAGTACTTC.

The chain uses TRBV6-1 and TRBJ1-2, with a possible D match to TRBD1 (6 bases). This CDR3 is 13 amino acids long. The V end lost 2 bases, the J end lost 8 bases, and 12 bases lay between the germline ends. Germline CDR1 and CDR2: MNHNS and SASEGT. CDR3 in amino acids: CASSEPGGRGYTF. The CDR3 DNA is TGTGCCAGCAGTGAACCCGGGGGGCGAGGCTACACCTTC.

The V call is TRBV4-3, the J call TRBJ2-5; D not certain. Germline lookup yields CDR1 LGHNA and CDR2 YSLEER. The CDR3 spans 13 residues. Trimming removed 4 bases at V and 4 bases at J, with 10 bases between. The CDR3 coding sequence is TGCGCCAGCAGCCGTCACCGAATAGAGACCCAGTACTTC. Amino acids: CASSRHRIETQYF.

The chain couples TRBV4-1 to TRBJ2-7; weak D call: TRBD1 (6 bases). This CDR3 comprises 15 residues. Germline CDR1 MGHRA, CDR2 YSYEKL. Trimming took off 4 bases at V and 5 bases at J, with 18 bases between the two ends. The CDR3 reads CASSLRVQGRHEQYF. CDR3 DNA: TGCGCCAGCAGCCTCAGGGTACAGGGTAGGCACGAGCAGTACTTC.

This clonotype was seen only a few times. V usage is TRBV3-1 and J usage is TRBJ2-1, with D maybe TRBD2 (6 bases). This CDR3 spans 14 amino acids. Trimming shortened V by 4 bases and J by 9 bases, and 16 bases separated the two germline ends. Germline V gene data show CDR1 as LGHDT and CDR2 as YNNKEL (reference sequence). The CDR3 sequence is CASSPEWRGGEQFF. The CDR3 bases are TGTGCCAGCAGCCCCGAATGGCGGGGCGGTGAGCAGTTCTTC.

This sequence joins TRBV6-1 and TRBJ2-3, with a weak D call TRBD1 (6 bases). The CDR3 spans 14 residues. CDR1 MNHNS and CDR2 SASEGT come from the germline V gene. V lost 6 bases and J 5 bases, leaving 15 bases between the germline ends. As DNA, the CDR3 is TGTGCCAGCAGCCAAAGGGGGAAGCTAGATACGCAGTATTTT. Residues: CASSQRGKLDTQYF.